These 14 T cell receptor beta chains came from one sample sequenced in a study of blood T cell repertoires in COVID-19. Measured with immunoSEQ multiplex PCR; TCRdb has only the in-frame clones, and not every one. In the table there are about 220,000 clones, 88% of which are singletons. Sequences were obtained from PBMCs or T cells enriched from blood (not recorded which). The receptor set was obtained from a woman aged 50 to 60 with acute COVID-19.

This chain uses TRBV6-5 with TRBJ2-2; a possible D gene is TRBD2 (6 bases). There are 13 residues in the CDR3. Germline lookup yields CDR1 MNHEY and CDR2 SVGAGI. Trimming pared 11 bases from V and 1 base from J, leaving 11 bases between. This CDR3 reads CAQQEGNTGELFF. The DNA of the CDR3 is TGTGCCCAGCAGGAGGGGAACACCGGGGAGCTGTTTTTT.

This chain links TRBV9 with TRBJ2-7, with 13 bases lining up with TRBD2. CDR1 is SGDLS, CDR2 YYNGEE, per germline. The CDR3 totals 16 residues. The V and J ends lost 4 bases and 0 bases, in that order; junction bases with no gene match: 4. The CDR3 coding sequence is TGTGCCAGCAGCCCCTGGACTAGCGGGAGCTCCTACGAGCAGTACTTC. This codes for CASSPWTSGSSYEQYF. The full variable domain, with the rest looked up from reference TRBV9 and TRBJ2-7, is DSGVTQTPKHLITATGQRVTLRCSPRSGDLSVYWYQQSLDQGLQFLIQYYNGEERAKGNILERFSAQQFPDLHSELNLSSLELGDSALYFCASSPWTSGSSYEQYFGPGTRLTVT.

This rearrangement joins TRBV19 to TRBJ2-1; D is possibly TRBD2 (6 bases). CDR3 length: 16 residues. The germline V and J ends were trimmed by 3 bases and 2 bases, with 14 bases remaining between them. Germline V gives CDR1 LNHDA, CDR2 SQIVND (reference sequence). CDR3 amino acids: CASSIHLSGPYNEQFF. The CDR3 nucleotides read TGTGCCAGTAGTATCCACCTTAGCGGCCCCTACAATGAGCAGTTCTTC.

This clone was found once. A much larger clone differs from this one at a single base, so this may be a read error. The sample carries other DNA sequences with the same CDR3. The J gene is TRBJ2-3, the V gene TRBV7-2; the match to TRBD2 covers 8 bases. The CDR3 spans 14 residues. Germline loops: CDR1 SGHTA, CDR2 FQGNSA. With V trimmed by 8 bases and J by 6 bases, 10 bases remained unmatched. The CDR3 spells CASRGGAGRDTQYF. CDR3 DNA: TGTGCCAGCCGGGGGGGGGCGGGGCGGGATACGCAGTATTTT.

V and J are TRBV28 and TRBJ1-1; TRBD1 matches 8 bases. CDR1 is MDHEN and CDR2 is SYDVKM in the germline V gene. V gave up 5 bases and J gave up 0 bases; unmatched junction bases: 5. There are 15 residues in the CDR3. CDR3 coding DNA: TGTGCCAGCAGTGCCTCGACAGGGGTGAACACTGAAGCTTTCTTT. It yields the protein CASSASTGVNTEAFF.

The chain links TRBV5-6 to TRBJ2-5; 7 bases are shared with TRBD1. Per germline, CDR1 SGHDT and CDR2 YYEEEE. Unmatched junction bases numbered 8, after V lost 3 bases and J lost 0 bases. There are 16 residues in the CDR3. Here the CDR3 reads CASSWRQGFDQETQYF. The CDR3 region has the DNA TGTGCCAGCAGCTGGAGACAGGGTTTTGACCAAGAGACCCAGTACTTC. Based on the CDR3 plus reference TRBV5-6 and TRBJ2-5, the full variable domain is DAGVTQSPTHLIKTRGQQVTLRCSPKSGHDTVSWYQQALGQGPQFIFQYYEEEERQRGNFPDRFSGHQFPNYSSELNVNALLLGDSALYLCASSWRQGFDQETQYFGPGTRLLVL.

The chain combines TRBV27 with TRBJ2-7; D perhaps matches TRBD2 (6 bases). V was pared by 4 bases and J by 0 bases, with 10 bases between. The CDR3 sequence is 14 residues long. The V gene's germline CDR1 is MNHEY and CDR2 SMNVEV (reference sequence). The CDR3 protein is CASSSGLISYEQYF. For the CDR3, the DNA is TGTGCCAGCAGTTCGGGACTGATCTCCTACGAGCAGTACTTC.

This chain uses TRBV7-2 with TRBJ2-1, with 7 positions matching TRBD1. This CDR3 comprises 17 residues. CDR1 is SGHTA and CDR2 is FQGNSA in the germline V gene. J lost 6 bases, V lost 1 base, and 12 bases had no gene match. The CDR3: CASSLERLRDRGNEQFF. CDR3 DNA sequence: TGTGCCAGCAGCTTAGAGCGGTTACGGGACAGAGGCAATGAGCAGTTCTTC.

The chain combines TRBV12-3 or TRBV12-4 with TRBJ1-2; 9 bases map to TRBD1. CDR3 length: 13 residues. Losses at the gene ends were 10 bases for V and 7 bases for J; bases not matched to a gene: 10. This CDR3 is CATRTGEIFGYTF. The CDR3 DNA sequence: TGTGCCACCCGGACAGGGGAGATATTTGGCTACACCTTC.

J is TRBJ2-2 and V is TRBV5-4, with TRBD2 identical over 7 bases. V lost 4 bases to trimming and J lost 3 bases; unmatched junction nucleotides: 9. This CDR3 spans 16 amino acids. Germline lookup yields CDR1 SGHNT and CDR2 YYREEE (reference sequence). CDR3 nucleotide sequence: TGTGCCAGCAGCCGACCCGGGGGGTTGGACACCGGGGAGCTGTTTTTT. This encodes CASSRPGGLDTGELFF. Looking up the rest from reference TRBV5-4 and TRBJ2-2 gives the full variable domain: ETGVTQSPTHLIKTRGQQVTLRCSSQSGHNTVSWYQQALGQGPQFIFQYYREEENGRGNFPPRFSGLQFPNYSSELNVNALELDDSALYLCASSRPGGLDTGELFFGEGSRLTVL.

The chain is built from TRBV11-3 and TRBJ1-3; D not certain. CDR3 length: 17 residues. Per the germline V gene, CDR1 is SGHNT and CDR2 is YENEEA. Trimming left V 4 bases short and J 0 bases short, with 16 bases between. CDR3 in amino acids: CASSYGLSGSSGNTIYF. In DNA form, the CDR3 reads TGTGCCAGCAGCTATGGGTTGTCGGGGAGCTCTGGAAACACCATATATTTT.

The CDR3 protein is CASSLDRDRATEAFF. CDR3 DNA sequence: TGCGCCAGCAGCTTGGACCGGGACAGGGCCACTGAAGCTTTCTTT. The V call is TRBV5-1, the J call TRBJ1-1; 9 bases map to TRBD1. Per the germline V gene, CDR1 is SGHRS and CDR2 is YFSETQ. Unmatched junction bases numbered 4, after V lost 0 bases and J lost 4 bases. The CDR3 contains 15 residues.

The chain has TRBV28 and TRBJ1-1; the match to TRBD1 covers 7 bases. Germline lookup yields CDR1 MDHEN and CDR2 SYDVKM. The CDR3 consists of 12 residues. J lost 4 bases, V lost 6 bases, and 2 bases had no gene match. CDR3 nucleotide sequence: TGTGCCAGCAGGGGACAGACCACTGAAGCTTTCTTT. Amino acid sequence: CASRGQTTEAFF.

The J gene is TRBJ2-7, the V gene TRBV28; 7 bases are a match to TRBD2. The CDR3 runs to 15 residues. Trimming removed 3 bases from V and 1 base from J; junction bases left unmatched: 6. Per germline, CDR1 MDHEN and CDR2 SYDVKM. Here the CDR3 reads CASSFLPSGSYEQYF. CDR3 nucleotide sequence: TGTGCCAGCAGTTTCTTGCCTAGCGGTTCCTACGAGCAGTACTTC.